The entry below gives a single T cell receptor (beta chain) sequence along with its context. The antigen is unknown. Profiling relied on immunoSEQ multiplex PCR, and the TCRdb table lists in-frame clones only, not all of them. The sample holds approximately 200,000 clones; more than 85% are singletons and the top ten take about 3.5%. Some second doses came at about 4 weeks and others at about 12 weeks; these were pooled. These data are taken from a study of T cell responses to AZD1222 COVID-19 vaccine. Whole-study results and caveats: Seropositivity was recorded at baseline in only 5 or 6 AZD1222 recipients. Breadth and depth of Spike-specific TCRs rose after two AZD1222 doses.

Germline CDR1 reads SGHTA; CDR2 reads FQGTGA. The CDR3 totals 16 residues. V lost 5 bases and J lost 1; bases outside the gene matches: 7. The chain joins TRBV7-3 to TRBJ2-2; 7 bases fit TRBD1. The TCR comes from an adult who received the AZD1222 COVID-19 vaccine. The sequencing used peripheral blood, collected 28 days after the second AZD1222 dose. This CDR3 is CASSPQGQQNTGELFF. Written as DNA, the CDR3 is TGTGCCAGCAGCCCCCAGGGACAGCAGAACACCGGGGAGCTGTTTTTT. Supplemented by reference TRBV7-3 and TRBJ2-2, the full variable domain reads GAGVSQTPSNKVTEKGKYVELRCDPISGHTALYWYRQSLGQGPEFLIYFQGTGAADDSGLPNDRFFAVRPEGSVSTLKIQRTERGDSAVYLCASSPQGQQNTGELFFGEGSRLTVL.